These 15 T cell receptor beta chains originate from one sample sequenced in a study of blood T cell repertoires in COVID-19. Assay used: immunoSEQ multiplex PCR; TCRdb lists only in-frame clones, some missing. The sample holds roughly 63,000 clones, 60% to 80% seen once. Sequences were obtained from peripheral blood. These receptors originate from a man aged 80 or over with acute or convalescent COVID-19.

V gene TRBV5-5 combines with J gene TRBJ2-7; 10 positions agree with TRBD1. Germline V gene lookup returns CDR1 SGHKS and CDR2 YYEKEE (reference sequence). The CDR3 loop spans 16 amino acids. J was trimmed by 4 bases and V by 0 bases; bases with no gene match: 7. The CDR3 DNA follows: TGTGCCAGCAGCTTGGGACCTGGGACAGGGGTATACGAGCAGTACTTC. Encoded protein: CASSLGPGTGVYEQYF.

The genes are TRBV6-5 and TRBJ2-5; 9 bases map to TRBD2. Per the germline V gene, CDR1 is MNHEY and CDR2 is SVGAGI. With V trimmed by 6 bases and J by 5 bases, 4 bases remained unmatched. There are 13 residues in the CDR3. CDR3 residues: CASRVAGAETQYF. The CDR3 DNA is TGTGCCAGCAGGGTAGCGGGAGCTGAGACCCAGTACTTC.

The CDR3 bases are TGTGCCAGCAGCCCAGACAGGGGCGATGAGCAGTTCTTC. This translates into CASSPDRGDEQFF. The rearrangement links TRBV5-4 to TRBJ2-1, with 8 bases lining up with TRBD1. Germline V gives CDR1 SGHNT, CDR2 YYREEE (reference sequence). The ends lost 4 bases at V and 8 bases at J; junction bases unmatched: 5. The CDR3 spans 13 residues.

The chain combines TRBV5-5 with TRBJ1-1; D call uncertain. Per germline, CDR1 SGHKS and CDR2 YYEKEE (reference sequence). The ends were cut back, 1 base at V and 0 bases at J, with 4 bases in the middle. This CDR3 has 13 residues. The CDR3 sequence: CASSLWLNTEAFF. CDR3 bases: TGTGCCAGCAGCTTGTGGCTGAACACTGAAGCTTTCTTT.

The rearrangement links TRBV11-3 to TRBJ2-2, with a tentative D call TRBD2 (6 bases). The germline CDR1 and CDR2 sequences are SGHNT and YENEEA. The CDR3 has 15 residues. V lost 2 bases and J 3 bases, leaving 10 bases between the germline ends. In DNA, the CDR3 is TGTGCCAGCAGCTTATCAGGAGGGGACACCGGGGAGCTGTTTTTT. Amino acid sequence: CASSLSGGDTGELFF.

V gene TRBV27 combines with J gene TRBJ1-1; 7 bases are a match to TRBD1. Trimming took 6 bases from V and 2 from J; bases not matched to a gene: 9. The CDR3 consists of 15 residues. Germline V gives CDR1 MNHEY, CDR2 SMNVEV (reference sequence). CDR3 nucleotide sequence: TGTGCCAGCAGCATAATCGGAGGGGGCAACACTGAAGCTTTCTTT. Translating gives CASSIIGGGNTEAFF.

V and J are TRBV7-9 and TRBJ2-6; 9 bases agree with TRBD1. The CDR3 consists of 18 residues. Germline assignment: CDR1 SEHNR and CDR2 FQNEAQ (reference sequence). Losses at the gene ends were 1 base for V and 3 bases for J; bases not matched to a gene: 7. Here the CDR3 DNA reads TGTGCCAGCAGCTTAGTTCCGGGACAGGGTTTTGGGGCCAACGTCCTGACTTTC. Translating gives CASSLVPGQGFGANVLTF.

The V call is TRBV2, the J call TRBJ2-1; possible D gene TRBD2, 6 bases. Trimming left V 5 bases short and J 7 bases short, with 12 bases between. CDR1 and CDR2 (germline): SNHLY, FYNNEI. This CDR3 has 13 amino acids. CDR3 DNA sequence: TGTGCCAGCAGTCCCTCTAGCGTTAATGAGCAGTTCTTC. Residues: CASSPSSVNEQFF.

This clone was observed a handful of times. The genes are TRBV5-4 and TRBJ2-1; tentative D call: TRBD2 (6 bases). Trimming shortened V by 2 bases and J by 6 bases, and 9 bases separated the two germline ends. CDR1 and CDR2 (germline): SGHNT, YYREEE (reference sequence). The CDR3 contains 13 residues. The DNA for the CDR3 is TGTGCCAGCAGCTTCTCTAGCGCCAATGAGCAGTTCTTC. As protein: CASSFSSANEQFF.

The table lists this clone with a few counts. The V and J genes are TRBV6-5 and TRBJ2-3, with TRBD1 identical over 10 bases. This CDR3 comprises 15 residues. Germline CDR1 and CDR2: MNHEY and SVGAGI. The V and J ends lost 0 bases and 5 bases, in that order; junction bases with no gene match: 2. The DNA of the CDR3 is TGTGCCAGCAGTTACTCAGGGACAGGGGTAGATACGCAGTATTTT. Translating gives CASSYSGTGVDTQYF.

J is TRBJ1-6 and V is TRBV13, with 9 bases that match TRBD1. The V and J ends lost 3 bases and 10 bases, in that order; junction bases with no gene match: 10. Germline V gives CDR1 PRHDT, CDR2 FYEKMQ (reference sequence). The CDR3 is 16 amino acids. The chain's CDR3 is CASSLRVTGGRSPLHF. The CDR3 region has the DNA TGTGCCAGCAGCTTGAGGGTGACAGGGGGGAGATCACCCCTCCACTTT.

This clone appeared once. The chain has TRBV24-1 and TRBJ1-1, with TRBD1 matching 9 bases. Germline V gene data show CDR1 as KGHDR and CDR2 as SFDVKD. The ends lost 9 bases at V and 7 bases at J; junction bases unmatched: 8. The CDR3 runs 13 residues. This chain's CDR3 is CATQDRGDSEAFF. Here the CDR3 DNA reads TGTGCCACCCAGGACAGGGGCGATAGTGAAGCTTTCTTT.

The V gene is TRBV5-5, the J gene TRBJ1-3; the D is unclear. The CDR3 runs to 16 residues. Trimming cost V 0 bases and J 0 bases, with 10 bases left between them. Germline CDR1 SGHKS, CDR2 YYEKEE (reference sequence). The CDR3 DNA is TGTGCCAGCAGCTTGGGGCCCGCAGGCTCTGGAAACACCATATATTTT. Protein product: CASSLGPAGSGNTIYF. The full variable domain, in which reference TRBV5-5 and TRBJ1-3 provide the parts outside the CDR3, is DAGVTQSPTHLIKTRGQQVTLRCSPISGHKSVSWYQQVLGQGPQFIFQYYEKEERGRGNFPDRFSARQFPNYSSELNVNALLLGDSALYLCASSLGPAGSGNTIYFGEGSWLTVV.

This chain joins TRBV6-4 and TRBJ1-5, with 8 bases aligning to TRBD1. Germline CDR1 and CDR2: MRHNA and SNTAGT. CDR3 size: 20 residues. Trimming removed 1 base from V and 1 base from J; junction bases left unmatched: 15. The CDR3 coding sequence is TGTGCCAGCAGTGACTACCTTCCTCAGGGGGCGAACGAAAGCAATCAGCCCCAGCATTTT. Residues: CASSDYLPQGANESNQPQHF.

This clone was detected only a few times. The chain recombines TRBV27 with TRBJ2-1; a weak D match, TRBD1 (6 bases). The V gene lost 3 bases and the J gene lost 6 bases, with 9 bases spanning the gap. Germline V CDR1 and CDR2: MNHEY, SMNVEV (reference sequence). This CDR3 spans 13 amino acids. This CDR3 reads CASSFDRTNEQFF. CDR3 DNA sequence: TGTGCCAGCAGTTTCGACAGGACCAATGAGCAGTTCTTC.